This entry describes one T cell receptor (beta chain). The sample comes from a study of blood T cell repertoires in COVID-19. For the study at large: Samples came from the United States, Italy and Spain, spanning acute and convalescent COVID-19. Sample material is recorded as cDNA or gDNA derived from T cells, B-cell-depleted T cells, or PBMCs.

Each participant's cohort was designated according to participant-reported clinical history. J was trimmed by 1 base and V by 0 bases; bases with no gene match: 9. CDR1 is SGHRS, CDR2 YFSETQ, per germline. This CDR3 is 17 amino acids long. Using immunoSEQ multiplex PCR, the repertoire was profiled, and TCRdb retains in-frame clones only, with some absent. The repertoire has about 320,000 clones, over 85% of them found once; the top ten carry 2% to 3%. Specimen: PBMCs or T cells enriched from blood (not recorded which). This chain links TRBV5-1 with TRBJ2-5; the match to TRBD1 covers 7 bases. This receptor was identified in a man between 60 and 70 years old who had recovered from COVID-19. CDR3 sequence reads: CASSLARQGLGQETQYF. The CDR3 coding sequence is TGCGCCAGCAGCTTGGCGAGACAGGGTTTGGGCCAAGAGACCCAGTACTTC.